The rows below give T cell receptor beta chains drawn from one sample of a study of T cell repertoires in cytomegalovirus infection. TCRdb reanalysed the reads using MiXCR and keeps one entry per CDR3 protein. The data show around 450,000 distinct CDR3 sequences, with approximately 10% seen just once and roughly a tenth held by the top ten. Specimen: PBMCs. The receptors were sampled from a human donor in good health (CMV status not recorded). Some clones in this sample may be carry-over from other donors' samples. CDR3s include the opening cysteine and the closing phenylalanine or tryptophan. A D gene is named only where the DNA matches it firmly. Clone size is not always given. Where it is, it says once, few, many or a class for expanded clones.

V	J	size	length	D	DNA	CDR3
TRBV5-6	TRBJ1-2	few	13	TRBD1	TGTGCCAGCAGCTTGCGACAGGGTGATGGCTACACCTTC	CASSLRQGDGYTF
TRBV7-6	TRBJ2-1	many	16	.	TGTGCCAGCACCAGGGGACACGGGAGCTCCTACAATGAGCAGTTCTTC	CASTRGHGSSYNEQFF
TRBV18	TRBJ2-7	many	14	TRBD2	TGTGCCAGCTCACCGGGACTAGCCACCTACGAGCAGTACTTC	CASSPGLATYEQYF
TRBV12-3/TRBV12-4	TRBJ1-2	many	13	.	TGTGCCAGCAGTTTAGGGGTTTTCGGGGGCTACACCTTC	CASSLGVFGGYTF
TRBV7-9	TRBJ2-7	.	15	TRBD2	TGTGCCAGCAGCTTAGCTTCGGGAGGTCCCTACGAGCAGTACTTC	CASSLASGGPYEQYF
TRBV7-6	TRBJ2-1	many	16	TRBD2	TGTGCCAGCAGCTTGAGGGGGACTAGCGGTTACAATGAGCAGTTCTTC	CASSLRGTSGYNEQFF
TRBV5-4	TRBJ1-3	few	14	.	TGTGCCAGCAGCCAGGGTCTCTCTGGAAACACCATATATTTT	CASSQGLSGNTIYF
TRBV7-9	TRBJ1-1	.	14	.	TGTGCCAGCAGCTCGGAGGCGTTCAACACTGAAGCTTTCTTT	CASSSEAFNTEAFF
TRBV29-1	TRBJ2-1	.	12	.	TGCAGCGTTGATGCTGGTCGGTATGAGCAGTTCTTC	CSVDAGRYEQFF
TRBV28	TRBJ2-4	many	14	TRBD1	TGTGCCAGCAGTTCGGGGACAGGGATAAACATTCAGTACTTC	CASSSGTGINIQYF
TRBV11-1	TRBJ1-1	many	12	TRBD1	TGTGCCAGCAGCGGACAGGTCACTGAAGCTTTCTTT	CASSGQVTEAFF
TRBV28	TRBJ2-7	many	13	.	TGTGCCAGCAGACGGACAGTCTCCTACGAGCAGTACTTC	CASRRTVSYEQYF
TRBV2	TRBJ1-2	many	17	TRBD1	TGTGCCAGCAGTGAAGCGCTGGGACAGGGGAGTATCCATGGCTACACCTTC	CASSEALGQGSIHGYTF
TRBV12-3/TRBV12-4	TRBJ2-1	many	12	.	TGTGCCAGCAGGCTGGCTTTAGGGGAGCAGTTCTTC	CASRLALGEQFF
TRBV20-1	TRBJ1-2	many	14	.	TGCAGTGCTACAAAGGGGGGACTGGTCTATGGCTACACCTTC	CSATKGGLVYGYTF
TRBV10-3	TRBJ2-4	few	14	.	TGTGCCATCAGTGAGTCGGCAGGGATCAACATTCAGTACTTC	CAISESAGINIQYF
TRBV29-1	TRBJ1-3	many	13	.	TGCAGCGTTGAGACGAGGCTGGGAAACACCATATATTTT	CSVETRLGNTIYF
TRBV29-1	TRBJ1-2	.	11	.	TGCAGCGTAGAGGACATCGCGAGCTACACCTTC	CSVEDIASYTF